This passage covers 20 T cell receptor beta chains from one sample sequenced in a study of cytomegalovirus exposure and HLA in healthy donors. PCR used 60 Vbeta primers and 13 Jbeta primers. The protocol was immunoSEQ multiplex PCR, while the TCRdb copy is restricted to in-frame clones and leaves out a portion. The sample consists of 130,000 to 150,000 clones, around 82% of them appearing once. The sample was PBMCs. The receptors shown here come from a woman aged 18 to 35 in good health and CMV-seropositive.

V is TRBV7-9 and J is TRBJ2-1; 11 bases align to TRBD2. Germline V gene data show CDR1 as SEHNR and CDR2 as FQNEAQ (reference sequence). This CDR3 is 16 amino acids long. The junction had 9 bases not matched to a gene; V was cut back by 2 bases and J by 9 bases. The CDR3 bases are TGTGCCAGCAGCTTAAAGACTAGCGGGGCTAGGGGTGAGCAGTTCTTC. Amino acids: CASSLKTSGARGEQFF.

The CDR3 DNA reads as TGTGCCAGCAGCTTAACCAGGTCATCCTATGGCTACACCTTC. It translates to CASSLTRSSYGYTF. The V call is TRBV7-2, the J call TRBJ1-2; D not resolved. Germline CDR1 reads SGHTA; CDR2 reads FQGNSA. This CDR3 region has 14 residues. V was pared by 2 bases and J by 4 bases, with 11 bases between.

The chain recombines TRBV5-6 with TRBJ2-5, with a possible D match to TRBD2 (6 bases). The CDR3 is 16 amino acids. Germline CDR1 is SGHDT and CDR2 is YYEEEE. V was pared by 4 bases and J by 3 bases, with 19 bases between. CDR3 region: CASSETTGSGEETQYF. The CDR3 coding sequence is TGTGCCAGCAGCGAAACCACGGGTAGCGGAGAAGAGACCCAGTACTTC.

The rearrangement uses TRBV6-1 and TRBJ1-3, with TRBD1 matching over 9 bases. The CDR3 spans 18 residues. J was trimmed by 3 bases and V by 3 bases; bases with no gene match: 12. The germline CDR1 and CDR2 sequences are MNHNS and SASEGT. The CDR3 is CASSERTGGAGGGNTIYF. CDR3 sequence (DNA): TGTGCCAGCAGTGAGCGCACAGGGGGCGCAGGAGGTGGAAACACCATATATTTT.

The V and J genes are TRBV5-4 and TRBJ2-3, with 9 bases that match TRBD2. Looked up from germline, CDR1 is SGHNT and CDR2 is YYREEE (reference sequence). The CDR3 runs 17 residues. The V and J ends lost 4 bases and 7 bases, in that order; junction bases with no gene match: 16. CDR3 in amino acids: CASSPVASGGSSHTQYF. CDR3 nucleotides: TGTGCCAGCAGCCCGGTCGCGAGCGGGGGGTCCTCCCATACGCAGTATTTT.

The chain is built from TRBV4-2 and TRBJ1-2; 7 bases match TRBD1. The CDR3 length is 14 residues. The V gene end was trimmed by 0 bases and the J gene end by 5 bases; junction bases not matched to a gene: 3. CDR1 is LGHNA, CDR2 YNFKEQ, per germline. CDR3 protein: CASSQDTGEYGYTF. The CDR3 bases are TGTGCCAGCAGCCAAGATACAGGGGAATATGGCTACACCTTC.

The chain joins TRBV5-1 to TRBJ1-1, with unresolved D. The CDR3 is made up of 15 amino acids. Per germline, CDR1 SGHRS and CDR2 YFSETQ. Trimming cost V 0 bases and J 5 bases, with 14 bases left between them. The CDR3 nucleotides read TGCGCCAGCAGCTTGGGACACCAGATTCGAACTGAAGCTTTCTTT. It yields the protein CASSLGHQIRTEAFF.

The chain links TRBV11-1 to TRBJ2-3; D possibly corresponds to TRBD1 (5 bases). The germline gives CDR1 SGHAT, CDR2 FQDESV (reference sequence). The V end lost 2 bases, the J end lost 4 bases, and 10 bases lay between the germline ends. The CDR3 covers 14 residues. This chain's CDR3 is CASSLQGWADTQYF. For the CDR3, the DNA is TGTGCCAGCAGCTTACAGGGTTGGGCAGATACGCAGTATTTT.

The CDR3 reads CATATGLGNQPQHF. In DNA form, the CDR3 reads TGTGCCACCGCAACAGGTCTTGGCAATCAGCCCCAGCATTTT. The rearrangement links TRBV10-3 to TRBJ1-5, with TRBD1 as a possible D gene (5 bases). This CDR3 is 14 amino acids long. CDR1 ENHRY and CDR2 SYGVKD come from the germline V gene. V was clipped by 10 bases and J by 2 bases, with 15 bases between them.

CDR3 in DNA: TGTGCCAGCAGCCCTTCTAGCGGGGGTTACGAGCAGTACTTC. Its protein is CASSPSSGGYEQYF. The chain links TRBV9 to TRBJ2-7; 10 bases map to TRBD2. V gave up 4 bases and J gave up 4 bases; unmatched junction bases: 5. This CDR3 region has 14 residues. CDR1 is SGDLS and CDR2 is YYNGEE in the germline V gene.

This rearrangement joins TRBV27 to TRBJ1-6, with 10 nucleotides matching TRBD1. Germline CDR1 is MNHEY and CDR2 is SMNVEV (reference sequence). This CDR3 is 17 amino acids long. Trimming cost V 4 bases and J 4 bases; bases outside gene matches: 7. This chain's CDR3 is CASSSNRDRGYNSPLHF. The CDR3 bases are TGTGCCAGCAGTTCGAACCGGGACAGGGGTTATAATTCACCCCTCCACTTT.

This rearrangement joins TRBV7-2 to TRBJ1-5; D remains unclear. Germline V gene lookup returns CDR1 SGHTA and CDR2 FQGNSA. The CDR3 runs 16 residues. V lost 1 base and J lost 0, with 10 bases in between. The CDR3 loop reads CASSLEQSNSNQPQHF. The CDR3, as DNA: TGTGCCAGCAGCTTAGAACAGAGCAATAGCAATCAGCCCCAGCATTTT.

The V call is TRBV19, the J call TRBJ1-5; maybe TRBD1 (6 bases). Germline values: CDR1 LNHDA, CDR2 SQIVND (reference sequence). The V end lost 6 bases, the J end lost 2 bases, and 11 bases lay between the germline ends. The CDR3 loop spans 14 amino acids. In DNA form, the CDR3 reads TGTGCCAGTAGGCACAGGGACGGCAATCAGCCCCAGCATTTT. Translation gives CASRHRDGNQPQHF.

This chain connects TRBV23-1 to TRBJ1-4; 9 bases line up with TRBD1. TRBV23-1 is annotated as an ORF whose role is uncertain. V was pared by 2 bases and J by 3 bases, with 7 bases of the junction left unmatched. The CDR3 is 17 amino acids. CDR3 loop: CASSQAGTGHPNEKLFF. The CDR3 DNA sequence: TGCGCCAGCAGTCAAGCCGGGACAGGGCATCCTAATGAAAAACTGTTTTTT.

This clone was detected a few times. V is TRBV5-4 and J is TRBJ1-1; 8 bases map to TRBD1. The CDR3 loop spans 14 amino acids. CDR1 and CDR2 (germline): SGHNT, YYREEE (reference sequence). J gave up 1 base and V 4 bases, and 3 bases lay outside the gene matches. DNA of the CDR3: TGTGCCAGCAGCCCCCAGGGGGCGAACACTGAAGCTTTCTTT. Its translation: CASSPQGANTEAFF.

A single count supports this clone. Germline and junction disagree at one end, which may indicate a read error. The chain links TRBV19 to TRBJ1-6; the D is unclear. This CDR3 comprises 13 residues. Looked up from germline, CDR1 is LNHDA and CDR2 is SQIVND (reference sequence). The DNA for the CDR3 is TGTGCCAGTAGTTATCCCGGGGATTCGCCCCTCCACTTT. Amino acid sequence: CASSYPGDSPLHF.

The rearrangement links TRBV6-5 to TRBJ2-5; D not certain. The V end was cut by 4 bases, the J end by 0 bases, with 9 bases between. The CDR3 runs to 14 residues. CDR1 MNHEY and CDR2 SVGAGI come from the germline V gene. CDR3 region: CASSWNSDQETQYF. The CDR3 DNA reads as TGTGCCAGCAGTTGGAACAGTGACCAAGAGACCCAGTACTTC.

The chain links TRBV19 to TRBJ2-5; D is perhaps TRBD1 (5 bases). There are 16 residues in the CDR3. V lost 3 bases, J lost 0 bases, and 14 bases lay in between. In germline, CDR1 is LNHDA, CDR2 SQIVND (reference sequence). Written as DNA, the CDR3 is TGTGCCAGTAGTATTGGTCCCCGACAGTACCAAGAGACCCAGTACTTC. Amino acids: CASSIGPRQYQETQYF. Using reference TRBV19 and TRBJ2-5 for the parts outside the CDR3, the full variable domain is DGGITQSPKYLFRKEGQNVTLSCEQNLNHDAMYWYRQDPGQGLRLIYYSQIVNDFQKGDIAEGYSVSREKKESFPLTVTSAQKNPTAFYLCASSIGPRQYQETQYFGPGTRLLVL.

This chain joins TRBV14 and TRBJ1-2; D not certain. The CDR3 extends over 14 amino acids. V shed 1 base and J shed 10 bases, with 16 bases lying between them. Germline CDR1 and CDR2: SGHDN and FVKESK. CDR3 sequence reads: CASSQGARFSDYTF. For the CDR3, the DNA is TGTGCCAGCAGCCAAGGGGCAAGGTTTTCAGACTACACCTTC.

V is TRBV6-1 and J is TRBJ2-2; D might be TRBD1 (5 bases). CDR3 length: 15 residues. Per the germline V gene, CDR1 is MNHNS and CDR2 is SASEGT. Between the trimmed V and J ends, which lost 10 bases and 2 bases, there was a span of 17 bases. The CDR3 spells CATRAGRFNTGELFF. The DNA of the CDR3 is TGTGCCACCAGAGCAGGGCGTTTTAACACCGGGGAGCTGTTTTTT.